These 18 T cell receptor beta chains were sequenced from one sample in a study of OX40 agonist ivuxolimab in advanced cancers. Clones were read by immunoSEQ multiplex PCR, and TCRdb kept only the in-frame ones, dropping some. The sample shows tens of thousands of clones, around 91% of them seen only once. Here the sequenced sample was CD4+ or CD8+ T cells sorted from blood, taken in a trial of the OX40 agonist ivuxolimab. Every receptor here comes from an adult with an advanced solid tumor such as melanoma, head and neck, liver or kidney cancer.

This chain joins TRBV10-3 and TRBJ2-4; D is perhaps TRBD1 (5 bases). The CDR3 covers 17 residues. The V gene's germline CDR1 is ENHRY and CDR2 SYGVKD. Trimming stripped 2 bases from V and 0 bases from J, with 14 bases between. Here the CDR3 DNA reads TGTGCCATCAGTGAGCCGGAAAGGGGATTAGCCAAAAACATTCAGTACTTC. This translates into CAISEPERGLAKNIQYF.

The genes are TRBV10-3 and TRBJ2-5; a possible D gene is TRBD2 (7 bases). V lost 6 bases, J lost 2 bases, and 10 bases lay in between. Germline lookup yields CDR1 ENHRY and CDR2 SYGVKD. CDR3 size: 13 residues. This chain's CDR3 is CAIRGGVQETQYF. For the CDR3, the DNA is TGTGCCATCAGAGGGGGGGTACAAGAGACCCAGTACTTC.

This clone came up once. V is TRBV9 and J is TRBJ2-7, with 11 positions matching TRBD2. This CDR3 is built from 15 residues. V lost 3 bases to trimming and J lost 6 bases; unmatched junction nucleotides: 8. Germline CDR1 reads SGDLS; CDR2 reads YYNGEE. For the CDR3, the DNA is TGTGCCAGCAGCGCGTTAGCGGGAGGGCAAGGCGAGCAGTACTTC. It encodes CASSALAGGQGEQYF.

The genes are TRBV16 and TRBJ1-1; D is unclear. The V gene lost 1 base and the J gene lost 1 base, with 10 bases spanning the gap. Germline lookup yields CDR1 KGHSY and CDR2 FQNENV. The CDR3 consists of 15 residues. Here the CDR3 DNA reads TGTGCCAGCAGCCAATTCCGAGGGTCGAACACTGAAGCTTTCTTT. Protein product: CASSQFRGSNTEAFF.

This chain joins TRBV9 and TRBJ2-5; 7 bases are a match to TRBD2. V gave up 0 bases and J gave up 0 bases; unmatched junction bases: 5. Germline V gene sequence: CDR1 SGDLS, CDR2 YYNGEE. This CDR3 comprises 16 residues. CDR3: CASSVGLAANQETQYF. CDR3 DNA sequence: TGTGCCAGCAGCGTAGGGCTAGCGGCTAACCAAGAGACCCAGTACTTC. The full variable domain, rest sourced from reference TRBV9 and TRBJ2-5, is DSGVTQTPKHLITATGQRVTLRCSPRSGDLSVYWYQQSLDQGLQFLIQYYNGEERAKGNILERFSAQQFPDLHSELNLSSLELGDSALYFCASSVGLAANQETQYFGPGTRLLVL.

The gene calls are TRBV7-2 and TRBJ2-1; 7 nucleotides line up with TRBD2. The germline V gene encodes CDR1 SGHTA and CDR2 FQGNSA. Losses at the gene ends were 2 bases for V and 9 bases for J; bases not matched to a gene: 13. The CDR3 runs to 16 residues. CDR3 region: CASSLNGREILGEQFF. CDR3 in DNA: TGTGCCAGCAGCTTAAACGGGCGGGAGATATTAGGTGAGCAGTTCTTC.

The chain has TRBV7-9 and TRBJ2-1; D unclear. Looked up from germline, CDR1 is SEHNR and CDR2 is FQNEAQ (reference sequence). This CDR3 region has 15 residues. Trimming left V 6 bases short and J 0 bases short, with 12 bases between. Here the CDR3 reads CASSQDLSSYNEQFF. The CDR3 DNA reads TGTGCCAGCAGTCAAGACTTGAGCTCCTACAATGAGCAGTTCTTC.

The CDR3 DNA is TGTGCTAGTGGTTTGGTCGTGACAGCGAATCCCTACTATGGCTACACCTTC. As protein: CASGLVVTANPYYGYTF. The rearrangement uses TRBV12-5 and TRBJ1-2, with D possibly being TRBD1 (5 bases). The V gene's germline CDR1 is LGHNT and CDR2 FRNRAP. Deletions cut 0 bases from V and 3 bases from J, with 17 bases between. CDR3 length: 17 amino acids.

The chain links TRBV7-6 to TRBJ1-2; D remains ambiguous. Trimming pared 3 bases from V and 3 bases from J, leaving 14 bases between. This CDR3 spans 15 amino acids. The germline gives CDR1 SGHVS, CDR2 FNYEAQ. CDR3 coding DNA: TGTGCCAGCAGCTTGGCACCCTTATCCGACTATGGCTACACCTTC. Encoded protein: CASSLAPLSDYGYTF.

This rearrangement joins TRBV27 to TRBJ1-5, with D perhaps matching TRBD1 (5 bases). This CDR3 comprises 15 residues. Trimming took 5 bases from V and 4 from J, leaving 15 bases between them. Germline-derived CDR1 and CDR2 are MNHEY and SMNVEV (reference sequence). The CDR3 DNA reads TGTGCCAGCAGTCCTCTACGGGACTATAATCAGCCCCAGCATTTT. It specifies CASSPLRDYNQPQHF.

V and J are TRBV7-8 and TRBJ2-1; 12 positions match TRBD2. V was pared by 0 bases and J by 1 base, with 7 bases of the junction left unmatched. Germline V gene sequence: CDR1 SGHVS, CDR2 FQNEAQ. This CDR3 has 19 amino acids. The CDR3 is CASSLARLAGAFSYNEQFF. CDR3 nucleotides: TGTGCCAGCAGCTTAGCGAGACTAGCGGGAGCTTTTTCCTACAATGAGCAGTTCTTC.

The chain couples TRBV5-1 to TRBJ1-1; no reliable D call. Germline loops: CDR1 SGHRS, CDR2 YFSETQ. This CDR3 region has 14 residues. Deletions cut 4 bases from V and 0 bases from J, with 10 bases between. The CDR3 region has the DNA TGCGCCAGCAGCCCAAGAACGGTGAACACTGAAGCTTTCTTT. It codes for CASSPRTVNTEAFF. The whole variable domain, remainder taken from reference TRBV5-1 and TRBJ1-1, is KAGVTQTPRYLIKTRGQQVTLSCSPISGHRSVSWYQQTPGQGLQFLFEYFSETQRNKGNFPGRFSGRQFSNSRSEMNVSTLELGDSALYLCASSPRTVNTEAFFGQGTRLTVV.

The chain links TRBV7-2 to TRBJ2-2; D might be TRBD1 (6 bases). Trimming cost V 5 bases and J 6 bases, with 16 bases left between them. Germline V gives CDR1 SGHTA, CDR2 FQGNSA. The CDR3 is 15 residues long. CDR3 in DNA: TGTGCCAGCAGCCCCCGGCCAGGGGAGTCCGGGGAGCTGTTTTTT. The encoded protein is CASSPRPGESGELFF.

The V call is TRBV5-3, the J call TRBJ1-6, with D unresolved. TRBV5-3 counts as an open reading frame of uncertain function. Between the trimmed V and J ends, which lost 2 bases and 8 bases, there was a span of 17 bases. This CDR3 has 16 residues. The CDR3, as DNA: TGTGCCAGAAGCTTAACTCGACTCCGGTGCGATTCACCCCTCCACTTT. Translated, it gives CARSLTRLRCDSPLHF.

This chain joins TRBV6-6 and TRBJ1-5; D is unresolved. CDR3 length: 11 residues. V was shortened by 6 bases and J by 4 bases, with 4 bases between the two germline ends. CDR1 MNHNY and CDR2 SVGAGI come from the germline V gene (reference sequence). DNA of the CDR3: TGTGCCAGCAGGTCAAATCAGCCCCAGCATTTT. It translates to CASRSNQPQHF.

The chain is built from TRBV27 and TRBJ1-4; possible D gene TRBD1, 5 bases. The CDR3 length is 15 residues. V was pared by 6 bases and J by 4 bases, with 15 bases between. Germline lookup yields CDR1 MNHEY and CDR2 SMNVEV (reference sequence). The CDR3 is CASRLATGVNEKLFF. The CDR3 bases are TGTGCCAGCAGACTGGCAACAGGTGTTAATGAAAAACTGTTTTTT.

The rearrangement joins TRBV5-1 to TRBJ2-7, with D perhaps matching TRBD1 (5 bases). Trimming removed 0 bases at V and 3 bases at J, with 10 bases between. The CDR3 totals 14 residues. In germline, CDR1 is SGHRS, CDR2 YFSETQ. The CDR3 here is CASSLVSDSYEQYF. DNA for the CDR3: TGCGCCAGCAGCTTGGTCTCTGACAGCTACGAGCAGTACTTC.

The CDR3 loop reads CASSLREIREKLFF. CDR3 nucleotides: TGTGCCAGCAGCTTGAGGGAGATACGCGAAAAACTGTTTTTT. The rearrangement joins TRBV11-3 to TRBJ1-4, with D hard to call. CDR3 size: 14 residues. V shed 3 bases and J shed 8 bases, with 13 bases lying between them. Per the germline V gene, CDR1 is SGHNT and CDR2 is YENEEA.